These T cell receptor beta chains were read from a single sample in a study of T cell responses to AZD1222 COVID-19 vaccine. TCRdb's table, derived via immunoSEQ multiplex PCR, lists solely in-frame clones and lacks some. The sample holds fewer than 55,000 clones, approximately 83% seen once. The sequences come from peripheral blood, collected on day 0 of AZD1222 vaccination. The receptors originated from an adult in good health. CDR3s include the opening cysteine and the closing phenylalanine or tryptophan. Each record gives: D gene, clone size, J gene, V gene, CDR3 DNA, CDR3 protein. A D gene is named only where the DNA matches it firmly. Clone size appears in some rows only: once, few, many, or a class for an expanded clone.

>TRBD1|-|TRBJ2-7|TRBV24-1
TGTGCCACAGCCGGGACAGGGAGCTACGAGCAGTACTTC
CATAGTGSYEQYF
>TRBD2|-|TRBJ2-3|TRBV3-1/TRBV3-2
TGTGCCAGCAGCCAAGGAGTTAATCGACTAGCGGGAGAATCGGGCACAGATACGCAGTATTTT
CASSQGVNRLAGESGTDTQYF
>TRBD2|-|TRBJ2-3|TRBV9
TGTGCCAGCAGCGCCAGGGGTAGCGGGGGGAGCACAGATACGCAGTATTTT
CASSARGSGGSTDTQYF
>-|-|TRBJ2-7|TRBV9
TGTGCCAGCAGCGTTGACGGGAGAATCTACGAGCAGTACTTC
CASSVDGRIYEQYF
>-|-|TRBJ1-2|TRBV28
TGTGCCAGCATTCCGGGTATGGCAACGACCTATGGCTACACCTTC
CASIPGMATTYGYTF
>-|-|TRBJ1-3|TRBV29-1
TGCAGCGTTCGGGACACGCACTCTGGAAACACCATATATTTT
CSVRDTHSGNTIYF
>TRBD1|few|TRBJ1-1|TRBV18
TGTGCCAGCTCCCAGTGGGACAGGGAGACTGAAGCTTTCTTT
CASSQWDRETEAFF
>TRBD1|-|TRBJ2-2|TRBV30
TGTGCCTGGAGTAGACAGGGAACAACCGGGGAGCTGTTTTTT
CAWSRQGTTGELFF
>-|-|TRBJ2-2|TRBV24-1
TGTGCCACCAGTGATTTGAGTGTTAGGGGGACCGGGGAGCTGTTTTTT
CATSDLSVRGTGELFF
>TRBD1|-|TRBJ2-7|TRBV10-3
TGTGCCATCAGTGAGTCGATCGGGACAGGGACCCTCCCCGAGCAGTACTTC
CAISESIGTGTLPEQYF
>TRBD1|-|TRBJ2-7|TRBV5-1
TGCGCCAGCAGCTTGGCAGGGGGCGAGAGTAACGAGCAGTACTTC
CASSLAGGESNEQYF
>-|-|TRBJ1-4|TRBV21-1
TGTGCCAGCAGCAACTTCAAGACAGGGGGTTGCGAAAAACTGTTTTTT
CASSNFKTGGCEKLFF
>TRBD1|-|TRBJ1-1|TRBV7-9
TGTGCCAGCAGTCCGGAGACAGGGGCGATGAACACTGAAGCTTTCTTT
CASSPETGAMNTEAFF
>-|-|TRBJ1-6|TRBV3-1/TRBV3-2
TGTGCCAGCAGCCCCCAGGCCAATTCACCCCTCCACTTT
CASSPQANSPLHF
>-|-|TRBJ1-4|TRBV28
TGTGCCAGCAGTTCGTTGACCGAAAAACTGTTTTTT
CASSSLTEKLFF
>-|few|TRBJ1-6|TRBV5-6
TGTGCCAGCAGCTTTGGACAGACAGCATACTCACCCCTCCACTTT
CASSFGQTAYSPLHF
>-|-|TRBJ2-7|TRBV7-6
TGTGCCAGCGCTGAGGGCTTCGGGTCCTACGAGCAGTACTTC
CASAEGFGSYEQYF
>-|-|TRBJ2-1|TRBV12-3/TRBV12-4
TGTGCCAGCGAGGCTAGCTCCTACAATGAGCAGTTCTTC
CASEASSYNEQFF
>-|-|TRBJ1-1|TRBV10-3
TGTGCCATCAGCCGGGACCTAGATGAAGCTTTCTTT
CAISRDLDEAFF
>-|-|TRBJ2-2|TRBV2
TGTGCCAGCAGGGCAGGCGAGAACACCGGGGAGCTGTTTTTT
CASRAGENTGELFF
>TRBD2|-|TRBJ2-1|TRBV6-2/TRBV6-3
TGTGCCAGCAGTTACTCGATGGCGGGGGGGCTCGATGAGCAGTTCTTC
CASSYSMAGGLDEQFF
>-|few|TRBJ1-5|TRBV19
TGTGCCAGTACCCAGGGGAACAATCAGCCCCAGCATTTT
CASTQGNNQPQHF
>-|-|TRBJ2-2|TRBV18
TGTGCCAGCTCACCACAGACCTCTTCCGGGGAGCTGTTTTTT
CASSPQTSSGELFF
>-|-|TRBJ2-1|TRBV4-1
TGCGCCAGCAGCCAATGGGGCGCTACCTCGGAGCAGTTCTTC
CASSQWGATSEQFF
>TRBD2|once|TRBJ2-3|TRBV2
TGTGCCAGCAGTGATTATGGTGGACTAGCGGGACTCACAGATACGCAGTATTTT
CASSDYGGLAGLTDTQYF
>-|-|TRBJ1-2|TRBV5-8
TGTGCCAGCACCCGAGGGAGGGTCGGAGGCTACACCTTC
CASTRGRVGGYTF
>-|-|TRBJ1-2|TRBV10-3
TGTGCCATCAGTGAACAGAAGTATGGCTACACCTTC
CAISEQKYGYTF
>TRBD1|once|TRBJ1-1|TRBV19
TGTGCCAGTGGTTCCCAGGGGGGCACTGAAGCTTTCTTT
CASGSQGGTEAFF
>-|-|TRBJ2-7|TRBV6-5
TGTGCCAGCAGGACCCCTTGGGGCTACGAGCAGTACTTC
CASRTPWGYEQYF
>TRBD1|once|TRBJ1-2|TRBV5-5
TGTGCCAGCAGCTTACAGGGGGCTAGGGGCTACACCTTC
CASSLQGARGYTF
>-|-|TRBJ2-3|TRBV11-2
TGTGCCAGCAGCTTAGTACCAGATACGCAGTATTTT
CASSLVPDTQYF
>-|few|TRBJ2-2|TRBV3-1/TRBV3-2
TGTGCCAGCAGGCACACAGGGTGGGGGAGCACCGGGGAGCTGTTTTTT
CASRHTGWGSTGELFF
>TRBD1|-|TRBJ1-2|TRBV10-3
TGTGCCATCAGTGAGTCCTACAGGGGCGGCTATGGCTACACCTTC
CAISESYRGGYGYTF
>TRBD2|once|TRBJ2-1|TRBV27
TGTGCCAGCAGCCGGGCGGCGGGAGGAAGTGAGCAGTTCTTC
CASSRAAGGSEQFF
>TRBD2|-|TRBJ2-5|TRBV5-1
TGCGCCAGCAGCCCGGGACTAATGCAAGAGACCCAGTACTTC
CASSPGLMQETQYF
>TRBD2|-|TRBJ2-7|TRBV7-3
TGTGCCAGCAGCTTAAGTAGCGGGAGCGGCTACGAGCAGTACTTC
CASSLSSGSGYEQYF
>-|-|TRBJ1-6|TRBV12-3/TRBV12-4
TGTGCCAGCAGTTTTAGCGCCTCACCCCTCCACTTT
CASSFSASPLHF
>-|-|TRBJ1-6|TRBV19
TGTGCCAGTAGTGAGGGTGGCTCCTATAATTCACCCCTCCACTTT
CASSEGGSYNSPLHF
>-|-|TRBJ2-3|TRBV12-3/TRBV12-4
TGTGCCAGCAGTTTACCCGGCACAGATACGCAGTATTTT
CASSLPGTDTQYF
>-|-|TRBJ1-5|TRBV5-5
TGTGCCAGCAGCTTGTCAGGGTCGGATCAGCCCCAGCATTTT
CASSLSGSDQPQHF
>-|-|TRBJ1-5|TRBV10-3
TGTGCCATCAGTGAGTCGGGCGCCCGGAATCGGCAGCCCCAGCATTTT
CAISESGARNRQPQHF
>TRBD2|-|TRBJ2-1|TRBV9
TGTGCCAGCAGCGTAGCTACGGGACTAGCGGGAAACTACAATGAGCAGTTCTTC
CASSVATGLAGNYNEQFF